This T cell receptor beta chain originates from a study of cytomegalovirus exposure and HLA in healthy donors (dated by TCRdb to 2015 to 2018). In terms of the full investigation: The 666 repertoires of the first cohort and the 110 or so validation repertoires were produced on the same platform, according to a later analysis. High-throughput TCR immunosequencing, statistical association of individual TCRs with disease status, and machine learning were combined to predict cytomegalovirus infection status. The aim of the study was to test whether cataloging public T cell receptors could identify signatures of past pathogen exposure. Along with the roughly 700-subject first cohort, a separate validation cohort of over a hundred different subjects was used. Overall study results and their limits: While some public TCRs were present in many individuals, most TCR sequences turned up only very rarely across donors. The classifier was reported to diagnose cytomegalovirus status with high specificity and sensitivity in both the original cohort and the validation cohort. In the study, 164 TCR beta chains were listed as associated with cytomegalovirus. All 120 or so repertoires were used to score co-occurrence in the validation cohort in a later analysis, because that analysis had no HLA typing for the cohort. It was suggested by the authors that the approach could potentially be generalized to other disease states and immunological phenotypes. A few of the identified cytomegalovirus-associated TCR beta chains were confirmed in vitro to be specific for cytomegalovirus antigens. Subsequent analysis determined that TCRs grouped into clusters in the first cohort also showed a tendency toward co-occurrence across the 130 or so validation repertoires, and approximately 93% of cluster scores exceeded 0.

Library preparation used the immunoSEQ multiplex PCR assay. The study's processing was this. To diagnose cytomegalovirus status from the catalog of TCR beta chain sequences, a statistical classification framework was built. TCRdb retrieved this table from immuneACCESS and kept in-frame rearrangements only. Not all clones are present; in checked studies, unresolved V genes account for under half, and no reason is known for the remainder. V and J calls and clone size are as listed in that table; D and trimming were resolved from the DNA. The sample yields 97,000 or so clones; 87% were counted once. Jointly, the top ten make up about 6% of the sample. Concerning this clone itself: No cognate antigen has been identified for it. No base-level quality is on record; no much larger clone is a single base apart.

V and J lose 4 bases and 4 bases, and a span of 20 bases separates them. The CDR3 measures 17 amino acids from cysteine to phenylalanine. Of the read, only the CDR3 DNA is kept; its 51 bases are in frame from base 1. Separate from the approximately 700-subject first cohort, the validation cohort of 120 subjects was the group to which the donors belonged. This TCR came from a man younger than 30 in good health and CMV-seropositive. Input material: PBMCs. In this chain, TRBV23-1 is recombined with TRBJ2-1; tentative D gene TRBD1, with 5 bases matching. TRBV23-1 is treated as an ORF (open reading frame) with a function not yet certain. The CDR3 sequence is CASSRPLGQGLYNEQFF. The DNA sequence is TGCGCCAGCAGTCGACCTTTGGGTCAGGGTCTTTACAATGAGCAGTTCTTC.